This TCR beta chain is from a study of blood T cell repertoires in COVID-19. Profiling relied on immunoSEQ multiplex PCR, and the TCRdb table lists in-frame clones only, not all of them. The sample holds around 260,000 clones, 70% to 90% seen once. The CDR3 extends over 14 amino acids. V shed 3 bases and J shed 3 bases, with 11 bases lying between them. CDR1 SGDLS and CDR2 YYNGEE come from the germline V gene. The receptor comes from a man under 40 with active or convalescent COVID-19. Sequencing used peripheral blood. This chain uses TRBV9 with TRBJ2-3, with a weak D call TRBD2 (6 bases). CDR3 amino acids: CASSGGTPTDTQYF. CDR3 nucleotides: TGTGCCAGCAGCGGCGGGACTCCAACAGATACGCAGTATTTT.